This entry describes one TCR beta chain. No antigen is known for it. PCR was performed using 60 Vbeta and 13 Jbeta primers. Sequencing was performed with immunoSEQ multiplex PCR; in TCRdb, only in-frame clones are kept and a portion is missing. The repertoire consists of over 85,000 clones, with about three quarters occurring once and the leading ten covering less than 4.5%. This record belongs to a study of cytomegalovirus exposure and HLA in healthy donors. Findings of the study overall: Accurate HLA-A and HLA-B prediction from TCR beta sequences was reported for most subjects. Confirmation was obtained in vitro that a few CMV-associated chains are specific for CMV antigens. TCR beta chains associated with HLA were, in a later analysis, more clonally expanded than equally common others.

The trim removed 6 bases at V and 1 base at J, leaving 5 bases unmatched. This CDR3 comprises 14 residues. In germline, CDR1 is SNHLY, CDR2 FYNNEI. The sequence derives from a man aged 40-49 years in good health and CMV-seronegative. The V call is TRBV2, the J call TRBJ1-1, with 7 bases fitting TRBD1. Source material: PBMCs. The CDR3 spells CASRARQGNTEAFF. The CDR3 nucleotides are TGTGCCAGCAGAGCCCGACAGGGGAACACTGAAGCTTTCTTT.